This T cell receptor (beta chain) was observed in a study of cytomegalovirus exposure and HLA in healthy donors. The donors, nominally healthy at sampling, likely had unrecorded immune exposures. The primer mix had 60 Vbeta and 13 Jbeta primers. The method was immunoSEQ multiplex PCR; TCRdb's version includes in-frame clones alone and lacks a portion of them. The table records around 130,000 clones, approximately 78% of them present only once. The V end lost 0 bases, the J end lost 5 bases, and 11 bases lay between the germline ends. Germline V CDR1 and CDR2: GTSNPN, SVGIG (reference sequence). CDR3 length: 15 amino acids.

The receptor was derived from a human donor in good health. Sequenced: PBMCs. The rearrangement joins TRBV30 to TRBJ1-6; D unclear. The CDR3 DNA reads TGTGCCTGGAGTGTAAAGACCCGGGATAATTCACCCCTCCACTTT. Encoded protein: CAWSVKTRDNSPLHF.